This TCR beta chain came from a study of glioma-infiltrating T cells. The length of the CDR3 is 15 residues. CDR1 and CDR2 from the germline V gene are KGHDR and SFDVKD. V gave up 9 bases and J gave up 4 bases, with 19 bases separating them. Amplification of TCR alpha and beta CDR3 regions from RNA used iRepertoire nested multiplex PCR. From the multiplex PCR reads, TCRdb called clonotypes with MiXCR, one entry per CDR3 protein. This sample has about 190,000 distinct CDR3 sequences, with more than 25% found just once. Concerning this clonotype itself: Its antigen is still unknown. A much larger clone lies a single base off, so this may be a read error.

Overall study findings and caveats: Gliomas, especially low-grade, showed above-expected tissue-blood divergence; non-neoplastic patients showed below.

Sample: glioma tissue, nonneoplastic brain tissue, or PBMCs (not recorded which). This receptor was identified in a human donor with low-grade glioma or glioblastoma, undergoing nonglioma brain surgery, or in good health (not recorded which). V and J are TRBV24-1 and TRBJ2-3, with TRBD2 as a possible D gene (5 bases). The CDR3 region has the DNA TGTGCCACCTCAGTCTCGAAAGAGGGCGCAGATACGCAGTATTTT. This sequence encodes CATSVSKEGADTQYF.